Reported below is one T cell receptor (beta chain). Germline assignment: CDR1 SNHLY and CDR2 FYNNEI. The CDR3 covers 16 residues. Trimming took off 1 base at V and 4 bases at J, with 16 bases between the two ends. These data belong to a study of blood T cell repertoires in COVID-19. TCRdb's table, derived via immunoSEQ multiplex PCR, lists solely in-frame clones and lacks some. The profile shows approximately 210,000 clones, about 88% of them singletons. The chain employs TRBV2 and TRBJ2-5; possibly TRBD2 for D (5 bases). The sequencing sample was made of peripheral blood. This receptor was identified in a woman aged 40 to 55 who had recovered from COVID-19. CDR3 in amino acids: CASSEDGRGPRETQYF. The CDR3 coding sequence is TGTGCCAGCAGTGAAGATGGGCGCGGGCCTCGAGAGACCCAGTACTTC.